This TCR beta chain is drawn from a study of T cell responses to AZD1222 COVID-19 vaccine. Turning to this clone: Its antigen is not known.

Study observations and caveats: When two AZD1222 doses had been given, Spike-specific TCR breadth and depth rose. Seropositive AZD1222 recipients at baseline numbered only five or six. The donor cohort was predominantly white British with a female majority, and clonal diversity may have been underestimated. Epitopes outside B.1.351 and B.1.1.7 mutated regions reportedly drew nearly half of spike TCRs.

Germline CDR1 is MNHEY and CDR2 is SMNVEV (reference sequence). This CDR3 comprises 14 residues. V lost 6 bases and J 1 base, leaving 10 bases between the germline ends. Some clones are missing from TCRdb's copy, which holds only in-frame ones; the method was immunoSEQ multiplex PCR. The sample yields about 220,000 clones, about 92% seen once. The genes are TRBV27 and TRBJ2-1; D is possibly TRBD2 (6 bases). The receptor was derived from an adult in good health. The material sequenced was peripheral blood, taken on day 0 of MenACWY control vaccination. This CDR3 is CASRLSGSYNEQFF. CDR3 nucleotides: TGTGCCAGCAGGCTTAGCGGTTCCTACAATGAGCAGTTCTTC.